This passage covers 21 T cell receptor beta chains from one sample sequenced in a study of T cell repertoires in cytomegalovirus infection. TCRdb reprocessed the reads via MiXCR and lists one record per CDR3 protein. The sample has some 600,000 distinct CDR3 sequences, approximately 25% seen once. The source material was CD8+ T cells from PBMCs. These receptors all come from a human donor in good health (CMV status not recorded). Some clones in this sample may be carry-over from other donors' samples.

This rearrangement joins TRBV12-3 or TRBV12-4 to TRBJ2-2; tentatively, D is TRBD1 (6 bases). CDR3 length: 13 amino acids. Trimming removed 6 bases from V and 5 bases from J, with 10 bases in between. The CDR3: CASSQTGTGELFF. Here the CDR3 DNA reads TGTGCCAGCAGCCAAACAGGGACCGGGGAGCTGTTTTTT.

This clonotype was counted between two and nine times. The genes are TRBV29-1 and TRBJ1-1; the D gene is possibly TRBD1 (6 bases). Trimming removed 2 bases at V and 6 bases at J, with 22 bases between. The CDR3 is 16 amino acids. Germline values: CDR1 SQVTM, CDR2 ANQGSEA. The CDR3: CSVEPAEGGRLSEAFF. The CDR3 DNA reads TGCAGCGTTGAACCCGCCGAGGGGGGTAGGTTGTCTGAAGCTTTCTTT. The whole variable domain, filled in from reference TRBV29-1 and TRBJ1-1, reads SAVISQKPSRDICQRGTSLTIQCQVDSQVTMMFWYRQQPGQSLTLIATANQGSEATYESGFVIDKFPISRPNLTFSTLTVSNMSPEDSSIYLCSVEPAEGGRLSEAFFGQGTRLTVV.

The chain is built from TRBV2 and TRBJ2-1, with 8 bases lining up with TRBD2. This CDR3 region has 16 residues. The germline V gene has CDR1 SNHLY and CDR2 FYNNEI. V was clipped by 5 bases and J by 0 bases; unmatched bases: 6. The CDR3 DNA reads TGTGCCAGCAGTTATACAGGGACTAGCTCCTACAATGAGCAGTTCTTC. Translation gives CASSYTGTSSYNEQFF. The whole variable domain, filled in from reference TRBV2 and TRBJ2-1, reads EPEVTQTPSHQVTQMGQEVILRCVPISNHLYFYWYRQILGQKVEFLVSFYNNEISEKSEIFDDQFSVERPDGSNFTLKIRSTKLEDSAMYFCASSYTGTSSYNEQFFGPGTRLTVL.

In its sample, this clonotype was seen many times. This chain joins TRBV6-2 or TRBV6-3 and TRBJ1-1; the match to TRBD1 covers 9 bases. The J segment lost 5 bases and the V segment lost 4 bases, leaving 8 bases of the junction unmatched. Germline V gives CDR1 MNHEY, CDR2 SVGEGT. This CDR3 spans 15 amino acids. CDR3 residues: CASSSLPTGGTEAFF. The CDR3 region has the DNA TGTGCCAGCAGTTCCCTCCCGACAGGGGGTACTGAAGCTTTCTTT.

In DNA form, the CDR3 reads TGCAGCGTTGGGTCAGGAGCAACTAATGAAAAACTGTTTTTT. Amino acid sequence: CSVGSGATNEKLFF. The rearrangement uses TRBV29-1 and TRBJ1-4; D unclear. CDR3 size: 14 residues. Germline values: CDR1 SQVTM, CDR2 ANQGSEA. Deletions cut 4 bases from V and 0 bases from J, with 9 bases between.

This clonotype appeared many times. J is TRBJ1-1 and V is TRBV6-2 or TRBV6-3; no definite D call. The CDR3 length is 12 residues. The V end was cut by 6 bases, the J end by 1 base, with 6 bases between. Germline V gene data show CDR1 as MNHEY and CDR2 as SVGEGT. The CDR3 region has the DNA TGTGCCAGCAGAGTGTGGAACACTGAAGCTTTCTTT. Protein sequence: CASRVWNTEAFF.

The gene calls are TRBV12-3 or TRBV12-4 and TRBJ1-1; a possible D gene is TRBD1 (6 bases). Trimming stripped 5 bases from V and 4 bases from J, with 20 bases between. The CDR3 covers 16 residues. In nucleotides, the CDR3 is TGTGCCAGCAGTCAATCAGGGGAAGCGCGGGGCACTGAAGCTTTCTTT. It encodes CASSQSGEARGTEAFF.

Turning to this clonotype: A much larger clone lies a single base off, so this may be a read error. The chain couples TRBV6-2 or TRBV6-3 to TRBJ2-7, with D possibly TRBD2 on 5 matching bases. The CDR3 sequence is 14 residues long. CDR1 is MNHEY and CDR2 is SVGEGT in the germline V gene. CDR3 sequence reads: CVSHTGEAGYEQYF. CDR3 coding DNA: TGTGTCAGTCACACCGGAGAGGCGGGCTACGAGCAGTACTTC.

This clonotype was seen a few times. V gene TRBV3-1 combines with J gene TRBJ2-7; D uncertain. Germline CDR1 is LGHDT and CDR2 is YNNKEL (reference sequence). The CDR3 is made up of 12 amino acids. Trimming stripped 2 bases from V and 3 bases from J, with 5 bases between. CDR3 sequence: CASSQPDYEQYF. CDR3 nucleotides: TGTGCCAGCAGCCAACCTGACTACGAGCAGTACTTC.

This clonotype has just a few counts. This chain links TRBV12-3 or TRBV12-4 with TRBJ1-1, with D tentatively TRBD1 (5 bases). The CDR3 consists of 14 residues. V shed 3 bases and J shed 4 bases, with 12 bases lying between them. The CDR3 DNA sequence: TGTGCCAGCAGTTTTTATCTCGGGGGCACTGAAGCTTTCTTT. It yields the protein CASSFYLGGTEAFF.

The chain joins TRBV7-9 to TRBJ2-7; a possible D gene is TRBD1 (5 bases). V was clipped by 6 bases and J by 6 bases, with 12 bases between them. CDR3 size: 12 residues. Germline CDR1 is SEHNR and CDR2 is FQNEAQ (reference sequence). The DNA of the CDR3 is TGTGCCAGCAGGCTCCAGGGTGGCGAGCAGTACTTC. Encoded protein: CASRLQGGEQYF.

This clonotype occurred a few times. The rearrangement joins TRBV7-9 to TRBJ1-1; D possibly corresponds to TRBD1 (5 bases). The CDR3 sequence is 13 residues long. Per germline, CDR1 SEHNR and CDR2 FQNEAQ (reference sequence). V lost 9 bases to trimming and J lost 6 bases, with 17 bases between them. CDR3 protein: CASSVSGAAEAFF. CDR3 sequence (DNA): TGTGCCAGTAGTGTTTCCGGGGCCGCTGAAGCTTTCTTT.

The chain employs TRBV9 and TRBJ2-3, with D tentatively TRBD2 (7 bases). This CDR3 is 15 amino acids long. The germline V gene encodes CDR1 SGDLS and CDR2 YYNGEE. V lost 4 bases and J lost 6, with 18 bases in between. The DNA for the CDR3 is TGTGCCAGCAGCTCCCCCAAGGGGGGGGGTGATACGCAGTATTTT. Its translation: CASSSPKGGGDTQYF. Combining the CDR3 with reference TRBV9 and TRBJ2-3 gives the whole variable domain DSGVTQTPKHLITATGQRVTLRCSPRSGDLSVYWYQQSLDQGLQFLIQYYNGEERAKGNILERFSAQQFPDLHSELNLSSLELGDSALYFCASSSPKGGGDTQYFGPGTRLTVL.

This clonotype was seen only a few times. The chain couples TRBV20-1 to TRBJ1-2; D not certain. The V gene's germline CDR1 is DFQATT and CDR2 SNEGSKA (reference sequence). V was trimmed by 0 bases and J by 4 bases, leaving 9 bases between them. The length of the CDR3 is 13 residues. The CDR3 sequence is CSARDRAVYGYTF. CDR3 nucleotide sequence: TGCAGTGCTAGAGATAGGGCAGTCTATGGCTACACCTTC.

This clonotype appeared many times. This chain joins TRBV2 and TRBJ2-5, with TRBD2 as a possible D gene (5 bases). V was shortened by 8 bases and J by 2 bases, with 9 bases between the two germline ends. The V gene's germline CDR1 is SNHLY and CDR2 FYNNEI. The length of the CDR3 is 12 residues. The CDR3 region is CASERDQETQYF. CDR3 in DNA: TGTGCCAGCGAGAGGGATCAAGAGACCCAGTACTTC.

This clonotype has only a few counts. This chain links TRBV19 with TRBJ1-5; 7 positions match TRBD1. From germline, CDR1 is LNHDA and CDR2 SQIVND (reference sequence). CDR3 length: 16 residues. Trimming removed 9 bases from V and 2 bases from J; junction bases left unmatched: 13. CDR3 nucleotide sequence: TGTGCCAGGTACAGACAGGGTCGAGGCGGCAATCAGCCCCAGCATTTT. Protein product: CARYRQGRGGNQPQHF.

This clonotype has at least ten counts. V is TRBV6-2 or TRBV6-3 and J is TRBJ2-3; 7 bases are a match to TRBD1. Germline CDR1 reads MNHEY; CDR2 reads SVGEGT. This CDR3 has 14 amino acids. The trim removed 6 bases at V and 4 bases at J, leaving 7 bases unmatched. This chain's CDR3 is CASRNHRGPDTQYF. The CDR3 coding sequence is TGTGCCAGCAGAAACCACAGGGGCCCAGATACGCAGTATTTT.

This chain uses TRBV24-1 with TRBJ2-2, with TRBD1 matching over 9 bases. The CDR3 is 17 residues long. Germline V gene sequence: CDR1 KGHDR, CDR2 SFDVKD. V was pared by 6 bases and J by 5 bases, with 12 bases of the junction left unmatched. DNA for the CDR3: TGTGCCACCAGTAAGGCCAGACAGGGGGTTTGGACCGGGGAGCTGTTTTTT. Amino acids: CATSKARQGVWTGELFF.

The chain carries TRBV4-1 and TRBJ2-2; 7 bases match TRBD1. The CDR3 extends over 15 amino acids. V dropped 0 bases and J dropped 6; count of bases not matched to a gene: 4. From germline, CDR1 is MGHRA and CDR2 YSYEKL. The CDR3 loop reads CASSQDGQGAGELFF. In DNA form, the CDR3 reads TGCGCCAGCAGCCAAGATGGCCAGGGGGCCGGGGAGCTGTTTTTT.

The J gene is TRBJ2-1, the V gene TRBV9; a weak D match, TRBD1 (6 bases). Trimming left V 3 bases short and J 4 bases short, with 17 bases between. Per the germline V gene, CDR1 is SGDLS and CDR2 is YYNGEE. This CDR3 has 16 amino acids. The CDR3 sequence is CASSGGHTGVYNEQFF. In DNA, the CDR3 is TGTGCCAGCAGCGGGGGACATACTGGGGTATACAATGAGCAGTTCTTC.

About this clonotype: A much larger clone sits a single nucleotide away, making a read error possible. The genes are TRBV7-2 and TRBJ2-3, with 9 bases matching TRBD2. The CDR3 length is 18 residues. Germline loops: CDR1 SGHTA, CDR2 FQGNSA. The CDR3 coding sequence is TGTGCCATCAGCTTAGACCTTCTTAGCGGGGGTGGCTCAGATACGCAGTATTTT. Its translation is CAISLDLLSGGGSDTQYF.